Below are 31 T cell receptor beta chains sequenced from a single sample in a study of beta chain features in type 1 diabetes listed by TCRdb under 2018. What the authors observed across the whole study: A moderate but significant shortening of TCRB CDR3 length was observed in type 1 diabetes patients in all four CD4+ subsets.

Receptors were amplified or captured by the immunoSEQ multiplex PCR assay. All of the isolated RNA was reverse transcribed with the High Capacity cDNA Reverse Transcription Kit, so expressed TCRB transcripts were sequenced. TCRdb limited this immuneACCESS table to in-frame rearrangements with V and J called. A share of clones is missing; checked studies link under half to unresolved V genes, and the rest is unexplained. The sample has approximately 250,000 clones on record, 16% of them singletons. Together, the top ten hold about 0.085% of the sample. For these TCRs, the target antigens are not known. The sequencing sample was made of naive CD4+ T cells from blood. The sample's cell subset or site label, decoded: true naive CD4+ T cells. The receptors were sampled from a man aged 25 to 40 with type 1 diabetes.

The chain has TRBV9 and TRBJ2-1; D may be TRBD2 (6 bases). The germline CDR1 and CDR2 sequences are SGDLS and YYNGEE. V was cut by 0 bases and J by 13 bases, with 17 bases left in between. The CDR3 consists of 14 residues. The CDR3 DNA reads TGTGCCAGCAGCGTAGTTGGAGCGGGCGGTCCCCAGTTCTTC. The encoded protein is CASSVVGAGGPQFF.

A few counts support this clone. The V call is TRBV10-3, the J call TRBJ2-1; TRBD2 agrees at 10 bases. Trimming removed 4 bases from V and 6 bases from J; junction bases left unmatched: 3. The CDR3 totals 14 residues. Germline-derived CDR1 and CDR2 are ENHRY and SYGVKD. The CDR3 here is CAISALAGVNEQFF. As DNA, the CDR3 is TGTGCCATCAGTGCGCTAGCGGGAGTCAATGAGCAGTTCTTC.

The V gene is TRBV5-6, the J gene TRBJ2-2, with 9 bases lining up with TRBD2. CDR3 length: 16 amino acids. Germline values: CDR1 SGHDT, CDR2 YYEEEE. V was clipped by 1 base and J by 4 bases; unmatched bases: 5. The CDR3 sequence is CASSLMLAGFTGELFF. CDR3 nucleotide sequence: TGTGCCAGCAGCTTGATGCTAGCGGGGTTCACCGGGGAGCTGTTTTTT.

The CDR3 nucleotides are TGCAGCGCCCAACTAGCGGGACTTTACGAGCAGTACTTC. It yields the protein CSAQLAGLYEQYF. The genes are TRBV29-1 and TRBJ2-7, with TRBD2 matching over 10 bases. The CDR3 is 13 residues long. The V gene end was trimmed by 7 bases and the J gene end by 4 bases; junction bases not matched to a gene: 7. Germline values: CDR1 SQVTM, CDR2 ANQGSEA.

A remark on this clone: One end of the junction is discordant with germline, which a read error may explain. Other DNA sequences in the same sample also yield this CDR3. CDR3 residues: CSVNLQGSEQYF. The DNA for the CDR3 is TGCAGCGTAAACCTACAGGGATCCGAGCAATACTTC. The J gene is TRBJ2-7, the V gene TRBV29-1, with D maybe TRBD1 (6 bases). The CDR3 consists of 12 residues. The germline V gene encodes CDR1 SQVTM and CDR2 ANQGSEA.

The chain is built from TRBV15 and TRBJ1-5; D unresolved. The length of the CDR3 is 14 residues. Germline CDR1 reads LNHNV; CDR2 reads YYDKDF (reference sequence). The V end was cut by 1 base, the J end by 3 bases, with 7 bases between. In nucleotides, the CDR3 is TGTGCCACCAGCAGAGCAGGAAACAATCAGCCCCAGCATTTT. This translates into CATSRAGNNQPQHF.

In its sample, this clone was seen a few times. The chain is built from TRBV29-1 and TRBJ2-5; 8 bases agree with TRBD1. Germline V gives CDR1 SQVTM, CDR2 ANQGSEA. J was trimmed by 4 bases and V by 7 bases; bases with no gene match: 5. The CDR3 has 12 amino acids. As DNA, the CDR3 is TGCAGCGCCCGACAGGGGATAGAGACCCAGTACTTC. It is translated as CSARQGIETQYF.

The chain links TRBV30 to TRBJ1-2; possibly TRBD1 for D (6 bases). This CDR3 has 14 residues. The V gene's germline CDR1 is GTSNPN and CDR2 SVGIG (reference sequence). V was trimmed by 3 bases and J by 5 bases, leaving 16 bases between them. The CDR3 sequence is CAWRQKQGSYGYTF. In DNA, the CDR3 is TGTGCCTGGAGGCAGAAACAGGGTTCGTATGGCTACACCTTC.

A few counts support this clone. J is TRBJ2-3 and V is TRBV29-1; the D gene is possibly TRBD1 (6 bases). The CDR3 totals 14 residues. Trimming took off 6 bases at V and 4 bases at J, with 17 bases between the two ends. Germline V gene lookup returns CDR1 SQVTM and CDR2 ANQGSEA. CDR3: CSVGALGRADTQYF. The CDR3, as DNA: TGCAGCGTGGGGGCGTTAGGGCGTGCAGATACGCAGTATTTT.

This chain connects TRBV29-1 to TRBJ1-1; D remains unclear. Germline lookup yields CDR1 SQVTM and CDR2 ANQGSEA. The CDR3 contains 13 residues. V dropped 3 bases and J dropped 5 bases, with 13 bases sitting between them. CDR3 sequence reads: CSVEEVLGTEAFF. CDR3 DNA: TGCAGCGTTGAGGAGGTTTTAGGAACTGAAGCTTTCTTT.

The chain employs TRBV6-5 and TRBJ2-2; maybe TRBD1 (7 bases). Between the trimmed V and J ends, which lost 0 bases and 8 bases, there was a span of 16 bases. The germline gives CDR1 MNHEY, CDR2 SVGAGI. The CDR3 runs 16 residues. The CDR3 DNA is TGTGCCAGCAGTTACTCGACAGGGCACGGGAGAGGGGAGCTGTTTTTT. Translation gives CASSYSTGHGRGELFF.

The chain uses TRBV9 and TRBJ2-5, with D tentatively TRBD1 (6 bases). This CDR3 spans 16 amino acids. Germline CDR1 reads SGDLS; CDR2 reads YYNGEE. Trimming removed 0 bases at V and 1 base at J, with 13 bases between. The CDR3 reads CASSVALTGLQETQYF. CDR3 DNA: TGTGCCAGCAGCGTAGCCTTGACAGGACTCCAAGAGACCCAGTACTTC.

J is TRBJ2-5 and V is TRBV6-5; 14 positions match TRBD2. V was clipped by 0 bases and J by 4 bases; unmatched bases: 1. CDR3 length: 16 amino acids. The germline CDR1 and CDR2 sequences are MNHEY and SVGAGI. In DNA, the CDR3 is TGTGCCAGCAGTTACTCAGGACTAGCGGGGGGAGAGACCCAGTACTTC. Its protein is CASSYSGLAGGETQYF.

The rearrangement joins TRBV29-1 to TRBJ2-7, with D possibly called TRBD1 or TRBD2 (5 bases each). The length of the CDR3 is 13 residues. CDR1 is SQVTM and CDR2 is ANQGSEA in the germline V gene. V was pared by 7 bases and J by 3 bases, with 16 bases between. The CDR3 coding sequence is TGCAGCGCCCGACAGAGGGACCGCTACGAGCAGTACTTC. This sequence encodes CSARQRDRYEQYF.

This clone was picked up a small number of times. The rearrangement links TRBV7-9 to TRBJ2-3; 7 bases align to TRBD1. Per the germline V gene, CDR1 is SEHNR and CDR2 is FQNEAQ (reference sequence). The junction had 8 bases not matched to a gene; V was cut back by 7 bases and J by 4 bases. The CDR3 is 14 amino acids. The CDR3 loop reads CASTNRGAPDTQYF. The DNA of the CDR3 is TGTGCCAGCACTAACAGGGGCGCGCCAGATACGCAGTATTTT.

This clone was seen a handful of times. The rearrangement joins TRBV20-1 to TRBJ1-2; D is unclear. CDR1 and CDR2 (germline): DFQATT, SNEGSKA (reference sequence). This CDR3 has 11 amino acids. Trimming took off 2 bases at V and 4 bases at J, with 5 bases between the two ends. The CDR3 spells CSARQLYGYTF. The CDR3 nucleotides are TGCAGTGCTAGACAGCTCTATGGCTACACCTTC.

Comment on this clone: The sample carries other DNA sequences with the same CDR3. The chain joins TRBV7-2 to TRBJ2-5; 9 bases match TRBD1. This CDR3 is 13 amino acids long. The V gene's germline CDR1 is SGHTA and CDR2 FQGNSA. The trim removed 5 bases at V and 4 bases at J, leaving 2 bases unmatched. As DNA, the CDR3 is TGTGCCAGCAGCCTGGGACAGGGAGAGACCCAGTACTTC. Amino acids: CASSLGQGETQYF. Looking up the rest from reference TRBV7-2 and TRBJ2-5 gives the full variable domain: GAGVSQSPSNKVTEKGKDVELRCDPISGHTALYWYRQSLGQGLEFLIYFQGNSAPDKSGLPSDRFSAERTGGSVSTLTIQRTQQEDSAVYLCASSLGQGETQYFGPGTRLLVL.

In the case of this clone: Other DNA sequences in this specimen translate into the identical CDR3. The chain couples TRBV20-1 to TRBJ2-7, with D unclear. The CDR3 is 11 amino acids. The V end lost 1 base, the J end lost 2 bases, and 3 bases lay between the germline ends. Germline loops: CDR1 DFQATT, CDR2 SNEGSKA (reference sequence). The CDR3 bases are TGCAGTGCTAGAGGCACCTACGAGCAGTACTTC. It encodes CSARGTYEQYF.

The CDR3 is CASSQAGQGGSYEQYF. CDR3 nucleotides: TGCGCCAGCAGCCAGGCGGGACAGGGGGGCTCCTACGAGCAGTACTTC. This chain links TRBV4-1 with TRBJ2-7, with 11 positions matching TRBD1. The germline CDR1 and CDR2 sequences are MGHRA and YSYEKL. This CDR3 contains 16 residues. Germline trimming cut 3 bases from V and 0 bases from J; bases unmatched to any gene: 4.

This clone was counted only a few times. The CDR3 DNA sequence: TGTGCCAGCAGGCGGGGGGCCACAGATACGCAGTATTTT. Encoded protein: CASRRGATDTQYF. This rearrangement joins TRBV9 to TRBJ2-3, with 8 nucleotides matching TRBD2. The ends lost 5 bases at V and 2 bases at J; junction bases unmatched: 1. The CDR3 extends over 13 amino acids. Germline V CDR1 and CDR2: SGDLS, YYNGEE. The full variable domain, in which reference TRBV9 and TRBJ2-3 provide the parts outside the CDR3, is DSGVTQTPKHLITATGQRVTLRCSPRSGDLSVYWYQQSLDQGLQFLIQYYNGEERAKGNILERFSAQQFPDLHSELNLSSLELGDSALYFCASRRGATDTQYFGPGTRLTVL.

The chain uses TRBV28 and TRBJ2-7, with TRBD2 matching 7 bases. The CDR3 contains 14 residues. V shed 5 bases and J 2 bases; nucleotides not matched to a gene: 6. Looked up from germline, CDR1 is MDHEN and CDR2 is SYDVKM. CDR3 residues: CASSAFAGAYEQYF. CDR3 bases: TGTGCCAGCAGTGCCTTCGCGGGAGCCTACGAGCAGTACTTC.

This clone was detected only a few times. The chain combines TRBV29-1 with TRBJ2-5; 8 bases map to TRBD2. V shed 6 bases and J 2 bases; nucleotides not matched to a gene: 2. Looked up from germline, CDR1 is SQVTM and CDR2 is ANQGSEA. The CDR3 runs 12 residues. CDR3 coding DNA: TGCAGCGTGTCTAGCGGGCAAGAGACCCAGTACTTC. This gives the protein CSVSSGQETQYF. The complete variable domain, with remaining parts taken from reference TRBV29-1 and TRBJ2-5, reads SAVISQKPSRDICQRGTSLTIQCQVDSQVTMMFWYRQQPGQSLTLIATANQGSEATYESGFVIDKFPISRPNLTFSTLTVSNMSPEDSSIYLCSVSSGQETQYFGPGTRLLVL.

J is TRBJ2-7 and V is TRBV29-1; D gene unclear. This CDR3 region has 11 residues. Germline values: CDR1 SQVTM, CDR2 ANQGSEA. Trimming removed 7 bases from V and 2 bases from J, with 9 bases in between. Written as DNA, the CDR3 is TGCAGCGCGGGCCATACCTACGAGCAGTACTTC. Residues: CSAGHTYEQYF.

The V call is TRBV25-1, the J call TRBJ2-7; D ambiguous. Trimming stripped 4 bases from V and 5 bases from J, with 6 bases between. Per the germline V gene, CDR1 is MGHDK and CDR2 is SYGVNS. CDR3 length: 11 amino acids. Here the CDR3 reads CASSGLHEQYF. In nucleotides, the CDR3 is TGTGCCAGCAGTGGGCTGCACGAGCAGTACTTC.

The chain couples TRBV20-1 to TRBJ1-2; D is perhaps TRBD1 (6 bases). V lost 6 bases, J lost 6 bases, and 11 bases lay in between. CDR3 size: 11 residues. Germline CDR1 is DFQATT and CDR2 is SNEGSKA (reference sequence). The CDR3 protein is CSATTGNGYTF. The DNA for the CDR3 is TGCAGTGCCACAACAGGGAATGGCTACACCTTC.

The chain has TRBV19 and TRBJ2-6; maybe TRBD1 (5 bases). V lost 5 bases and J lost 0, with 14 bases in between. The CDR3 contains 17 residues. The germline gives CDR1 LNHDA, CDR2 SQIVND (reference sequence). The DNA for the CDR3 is TGTGCCAGTAGTTTTGGGGCGATGGGCTCTGGGGCCAACGTCCTGACTTTC. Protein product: CASSFGAMGSGANVLTF. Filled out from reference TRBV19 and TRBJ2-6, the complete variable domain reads DGGITQSPKYLFRKEGQNVTLSCEQNLNHDAMYWYRQDPGQGLRLIYYSQIVNDFQKGDIAEGYSVSREKKESFPLTVTSAQKNPTAFYLCASSFGAMGSGANVLTFGAGSRLTVL.

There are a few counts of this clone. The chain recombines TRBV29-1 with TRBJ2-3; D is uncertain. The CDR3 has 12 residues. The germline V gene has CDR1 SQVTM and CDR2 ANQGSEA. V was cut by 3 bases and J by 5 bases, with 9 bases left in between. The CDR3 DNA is TGCAGCGTTGACCAGTCTTTAGATACGCAGTATTTT. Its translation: CSVDQSLDTQYF.

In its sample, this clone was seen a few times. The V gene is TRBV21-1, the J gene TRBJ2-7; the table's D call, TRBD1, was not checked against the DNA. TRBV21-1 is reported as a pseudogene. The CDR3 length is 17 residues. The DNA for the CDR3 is TGTGCCAGCCTCCGGGCCAGGGGGCGCGAAAACTCCTACGAGCAGTACTTC. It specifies CASLRARGRENSYEQYF.

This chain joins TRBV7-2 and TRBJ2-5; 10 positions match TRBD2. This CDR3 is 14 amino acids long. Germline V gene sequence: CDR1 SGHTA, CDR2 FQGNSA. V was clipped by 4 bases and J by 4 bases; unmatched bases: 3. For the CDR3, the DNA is TGTGCCAGCAGCTCGGGGACTAGCGCAGAGACCCAGTACTTC. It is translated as CASSSGTSAETQYF. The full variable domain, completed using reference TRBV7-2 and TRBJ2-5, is GAGVSQSPSNKVTEKGKDVELRCDPISGHTALYWYRQSLGQGLEFLIYFQGNSAPDKSGLPSDRFSAERTGGSVSTLTIQRTQQEDSAVYLCASSSGTSAETQYFGPGTRLLVL.

CDR3 amino acids: CAWIGTGGLSAYEQYF. CDR3 DNA: TGTGCCTGGATCGGGACAGGGGGCTTATCGGCCTACGAGCAGTACTTC. The gene calls are TRBV30 and TRBJ2-7, with 12 bases matching TRBD1. This CDR3 is built from 16 residues. Germline V gives CDR1 GTSNPN, CDR2 SVGIG (reference sequence). The junction had 9 bases not matched to a gene; V was cut back by 4 bases and J by 2 bases.

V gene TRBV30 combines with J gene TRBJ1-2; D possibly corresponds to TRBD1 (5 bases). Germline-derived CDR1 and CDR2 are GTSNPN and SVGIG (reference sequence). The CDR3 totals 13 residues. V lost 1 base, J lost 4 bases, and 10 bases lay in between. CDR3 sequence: CAWSGRTSYGYTF. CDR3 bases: TGTGCCTGGAGTGGTCGGACAAGCTATGGCTACACCTTC.